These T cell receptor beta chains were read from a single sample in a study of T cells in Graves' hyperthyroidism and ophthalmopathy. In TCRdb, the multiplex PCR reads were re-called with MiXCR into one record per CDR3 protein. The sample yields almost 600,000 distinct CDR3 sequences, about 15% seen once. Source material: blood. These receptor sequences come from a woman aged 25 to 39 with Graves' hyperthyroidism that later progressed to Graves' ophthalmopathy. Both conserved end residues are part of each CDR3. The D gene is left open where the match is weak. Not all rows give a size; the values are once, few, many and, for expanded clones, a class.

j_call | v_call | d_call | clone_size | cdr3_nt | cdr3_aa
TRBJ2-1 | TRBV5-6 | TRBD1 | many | TGTGCCAGCAGCCTCCAACAGGGGTGGAATGAGCAGTTCTTC | CASSLQQGWNEQFF
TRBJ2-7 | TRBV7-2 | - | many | TGTGCCAGCAGCAGAGCCGTTCGGGGCTCATCGGGGGCCTACGAGCAGTACTTC | CASSRAVRGSSGAYEQYF
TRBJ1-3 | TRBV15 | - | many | TGTGCCACCAGCAGAGATCCCGTAGTGGCTGGAAACACCATATATTTT | CATSRDPVVAGNTIYF
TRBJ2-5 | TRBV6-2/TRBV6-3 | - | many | TGTGCCAGCAGTCTCTATGGGACCCAGTACTTC | CASSLYGTQYF
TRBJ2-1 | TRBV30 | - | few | TGTGCCTTGGTACCAGGGTTTTCCAAATCCTACAATGAGCAGTTCTTC | CALVPGFSKSYNEQFF
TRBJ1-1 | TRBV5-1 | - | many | TGTGCCAGCAGCTCTACAGAAAACACTGAAGCTTTCTTT | CASSSTENTEAFF
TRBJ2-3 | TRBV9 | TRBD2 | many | TGTGCCAGCAGCGTAGAGGCTAGCGGATACACAGATACGCAGTATTTT | CASSVEASGYTDTQYF
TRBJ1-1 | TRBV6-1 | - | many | TGTGCCAGCAGTGACGACGCGGGGGGCCCGTTGGAAGCTTTCTTT | CASSDDAGGPLEAFF
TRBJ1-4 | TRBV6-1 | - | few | TGTGCCAGCAGGTTACAGGGCAGGTCTAATGAAAAACTGTTTTTT | CASRLQGRSNEKLFF
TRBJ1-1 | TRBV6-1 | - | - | TGTGCCAGCAGTGAAACGGACTGGAACACTGAAGCTTTCTTT | CASSETDWNTEAFF
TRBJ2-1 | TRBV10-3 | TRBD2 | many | TGTGCCATCAGTGAGTACCTGACTAGCGAGAACAATGAGCAGTTCTTC | CAISEYLTSENNEQFF
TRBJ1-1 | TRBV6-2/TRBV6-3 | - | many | TGTGCCAGCAGTTACTCGGTGTTCCGCACTGAAGCTTTCTTT | CASSYSVFRTEAFF
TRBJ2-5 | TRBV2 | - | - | TGTGCCAGCAGTGCCCCCAACAGGGAAGAGACCCAGTACTTC | CASSAPNREETQYF
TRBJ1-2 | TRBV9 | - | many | TGTGCCAGCAGCGCTCCCGGCAGGGTTTTCTATGGCTACACCTTC | CASSAPGRVFYGYTF
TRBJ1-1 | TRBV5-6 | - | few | TGTGCCAGCAGCTTGGGGGACCCCCACTATACTGAAGCTTTCTTT | CASSLGDPHYTEAFF
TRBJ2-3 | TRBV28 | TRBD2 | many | TGTGCCAGCAGACCAACCGGGACTAAGGCAGATACGCAGTATTTT | CASRPTGTKADTQYF
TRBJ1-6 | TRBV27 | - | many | TGTGCCAGCAGTTTATTGGACTCGAATTCACCCCTCCACTTT | CASSLLDSNSPLHF
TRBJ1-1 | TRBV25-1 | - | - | TGTGCCAGCAGGAATACAGGGTCTTGGGTTGTCACTGAAGCTTTCTTT | CASRNTGSWVVTEAFF
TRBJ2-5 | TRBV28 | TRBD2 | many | TGTGCCAGCAGTCGAACTAGCGGAGGGGGAGAGACCCAGTACTTC | CASSRTSGGGETQYF
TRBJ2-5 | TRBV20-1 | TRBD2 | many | TGCAGTGCTAGACCGGCGGGGGGGTACCAAGAGACCCAGTACTTC | CSARPAGGYQETQYF
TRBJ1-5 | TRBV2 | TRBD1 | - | TGTGCCAGCAGGCCGGGACAGGGACACAATCAGCCCCAGCATTTT | CASRPGQGHNQPQHF
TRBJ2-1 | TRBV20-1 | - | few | TGCAGTGCTAGAGATGGGGGCCAATATTACAATGAGCAGTTCTTC | CSARDGGQYYNEQFF
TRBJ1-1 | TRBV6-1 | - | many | TGTGCCAGCAGTGAAAGGGCGGACACTGAAGCTTTCTTT | CASSERADTEAFF
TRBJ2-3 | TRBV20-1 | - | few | TGCAGTGCTAGAGCCCTCGGGGGCGGAGGCTTCACAGATACGCAGTATTTT | CSARALGGGGFTDTQYF
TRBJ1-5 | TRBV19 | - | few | TGTGCCGGTGGGACGCAGGAGCCCCAGCATTTT | CAGGTQEPQHF
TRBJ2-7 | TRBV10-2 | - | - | TGCGCCAGCAGGGACGAATCCTACGAGCAGTACTTC | CASRDESYEQYF
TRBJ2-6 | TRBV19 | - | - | TGTGCCAGTAGTAAGTCTCGGGGAAGTACTGGGGCCAACGTCCTGACTTTC | CASSKSRGSTGANVLTF
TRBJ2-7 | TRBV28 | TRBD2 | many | TGTGCCAGTGGGACTACAGACTACGAGCAGTACTTC | CASGTTDYEQYF
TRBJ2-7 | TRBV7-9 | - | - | TGTGCCAGCAGCTTCTACCAAGGAGGAGATGGGCCCGAGCAGTACTTC | CASSFYQGGDGPEQYF
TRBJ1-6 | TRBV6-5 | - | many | TGTGCCAGCAGTTACCTATCCACTGACTCCTATAATTCACCCCTCCACTTT | CASSYLSTDSYNSPLHF
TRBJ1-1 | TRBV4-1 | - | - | TGCGCCAGCAGCCAAGTTACAAGGGAGGTAACTGAAGCTTTCTTT | CASSQVTREVTEAFF
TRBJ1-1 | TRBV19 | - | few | TGTGCCAGTAGTCGACTAGATCAGACTGAAGCTTTCTTT | CASSRLDQTEAFF
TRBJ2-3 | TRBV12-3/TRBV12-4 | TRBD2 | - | TGTGCCAGCAGTCCCGGAAAGGGACTAGCGGGAGGTCCGTATTTT | CASSPGKGLAGGPYF
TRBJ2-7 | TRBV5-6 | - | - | TGTGCCAGCAGCCAATCTTCTAAGCAGTACTTC | CASSQSSKQYF
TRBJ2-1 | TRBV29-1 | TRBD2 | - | TGCGGCGTCGAAGCGGGAGGGTACAATGAGCAGTTCTTC | CGVEAGGYNEQFF
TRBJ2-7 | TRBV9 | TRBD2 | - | TGTGCCAGCAGCGTAGCTAGCGGGAGCGAATACGAGCAGTACTTC | CASSVASGSEYEQYF
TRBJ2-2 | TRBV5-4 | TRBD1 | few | TGTGCCAGCAGCGCAAACAGGGGGGACACCGGGGAGCTGTTTTTT | CASSANRGDTGELFF
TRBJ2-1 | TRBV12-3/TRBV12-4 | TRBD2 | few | TGTGCCAGCAGTCCCCGGACTAGCGCAACCTCCTACAATGAGCAGTTCTTC | CASSPRTSATSYNEQFF
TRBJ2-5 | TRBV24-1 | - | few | TGTGCCACCAGTGATTCGACGGTTCAAGAGACCCAGTACTTC | CATSDSTVQETQYF
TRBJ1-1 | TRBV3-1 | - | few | TGTGCCAGCAGCCATCTAAATGGAGGTGAAGCTTTCTTT | CASSHLNGGEAFF
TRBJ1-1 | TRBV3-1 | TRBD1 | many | TGTGCCAGCAGCCATTCGGTAGCAGGGGGAAAAGGCACTGAAGCTTTCTTT | CASSHSVAGGKGTEAFF